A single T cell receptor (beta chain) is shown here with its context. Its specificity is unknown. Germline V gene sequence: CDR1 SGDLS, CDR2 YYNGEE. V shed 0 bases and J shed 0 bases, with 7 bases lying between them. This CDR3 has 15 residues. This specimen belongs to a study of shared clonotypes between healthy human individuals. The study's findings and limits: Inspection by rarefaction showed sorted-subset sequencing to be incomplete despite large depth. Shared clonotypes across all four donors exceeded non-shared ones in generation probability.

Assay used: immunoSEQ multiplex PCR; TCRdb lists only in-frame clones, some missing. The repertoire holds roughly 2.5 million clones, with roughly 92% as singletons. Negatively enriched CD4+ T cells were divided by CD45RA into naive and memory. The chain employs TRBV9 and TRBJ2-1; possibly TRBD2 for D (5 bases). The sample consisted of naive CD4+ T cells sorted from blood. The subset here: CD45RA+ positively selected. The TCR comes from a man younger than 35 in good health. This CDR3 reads CASSVDEGSYNEQFF. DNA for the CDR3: TGTGCCAGCAGCGTAGATGAGGGCTCCTACAATGAGCAGTTCTTC.